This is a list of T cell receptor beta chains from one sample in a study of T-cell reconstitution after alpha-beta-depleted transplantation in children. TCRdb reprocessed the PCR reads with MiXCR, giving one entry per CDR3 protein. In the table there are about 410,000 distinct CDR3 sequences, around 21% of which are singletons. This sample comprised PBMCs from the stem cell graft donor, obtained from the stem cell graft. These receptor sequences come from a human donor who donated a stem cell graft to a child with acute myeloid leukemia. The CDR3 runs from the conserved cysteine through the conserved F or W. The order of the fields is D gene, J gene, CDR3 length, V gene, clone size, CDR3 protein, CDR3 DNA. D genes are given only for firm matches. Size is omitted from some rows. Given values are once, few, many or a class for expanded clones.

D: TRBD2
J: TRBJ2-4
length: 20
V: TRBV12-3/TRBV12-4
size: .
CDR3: CASSSRGRGILAGDENIQYF
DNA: TGTGCCAGCAGTTCCAGGGGCAGGGGAATACTAGCGGGAGACGAAAACATTCAGTACTTC

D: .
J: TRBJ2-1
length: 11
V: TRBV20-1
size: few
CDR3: CSARPSDEQFF
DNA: TGCAGTGCTAGACCCTCGGATGAGCAGTTCTTC

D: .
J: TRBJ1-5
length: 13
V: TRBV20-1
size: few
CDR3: CSAGQNSNQPQHF
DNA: TGCAGTGCTGGACAGAATAGCAATCAGCCCCAGCATTTT

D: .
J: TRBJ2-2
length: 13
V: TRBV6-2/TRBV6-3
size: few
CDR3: CASSSGRTGELFF
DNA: TGTGCCAGCAGTTCCGGACGGACCGGGGAGCTGTTTTTT

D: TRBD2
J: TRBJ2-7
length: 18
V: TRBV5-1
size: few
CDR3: CASSPKYGLAGITYEQYF
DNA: TGCGCCAGCAGCCCAAAATACGGACTAGCGGGGATAACCTACGAGCAGTACTTC

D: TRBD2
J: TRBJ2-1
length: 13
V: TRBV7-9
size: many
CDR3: CASSFQRGDEQFF
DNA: TGTGCCAGCAGCTTCCAGCGGGGAGATGAGCAGTTCTTC

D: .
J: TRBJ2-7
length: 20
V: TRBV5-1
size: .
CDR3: CASSHAHMSVAGIPPYEQYF
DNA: TGCGCCAGCAGCCATGCCCACATGAGTGTGGCGGGAATCCCTCCCTACGAGCAGTACTTC

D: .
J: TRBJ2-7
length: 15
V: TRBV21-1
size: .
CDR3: CASSKLRGLVYEQYF
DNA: TGTGCCAGCAGCAAACTTCGGGGACTAGTCTACGAGCAGTACTTC

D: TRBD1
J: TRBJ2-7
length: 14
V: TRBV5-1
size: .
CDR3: CASSLGQGDSEQYF
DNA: TGCGCCAGCAGCTTGGGACAGGGGGACAGCGAGCAGTACTTC

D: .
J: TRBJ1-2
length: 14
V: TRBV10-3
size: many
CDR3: CAISVRVSDYGYTF
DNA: TGTGCCATCAGTGTTAGGGTGTCGGACTATGGCTACACCTTC

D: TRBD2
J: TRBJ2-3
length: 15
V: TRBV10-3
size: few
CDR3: CAISGGTSGTDTQYF
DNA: TGTGCCATCAGTGGGGGGACTAGCGGCACAGATACGCAGTATTTT

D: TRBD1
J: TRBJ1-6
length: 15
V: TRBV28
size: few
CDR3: CASSLLQGGNSPLHF
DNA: TGTGCCAGCAGTTTATTACAGGGGGGGAATTCACCCCTCCACTTT

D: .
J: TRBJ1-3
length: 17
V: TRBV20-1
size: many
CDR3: CSARPYWTSLSGNTIYF
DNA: TGCAGTGCTAGACCCTATTGGACATCGCTCTCTGGAAACACCATATATTTT

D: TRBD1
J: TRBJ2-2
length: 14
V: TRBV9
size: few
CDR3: CASSPTGGTGELFF
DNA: TGTGCCAGCAGTCCTACAGGGGGGACCGGGGAGCTGTTTTTT

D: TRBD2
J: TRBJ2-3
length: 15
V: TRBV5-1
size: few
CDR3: CASSLPSGRGDTQYF
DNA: TGCGCCAGCAGCTTACCTAGCGGGAGGGGCGATACGCAGTATTTT

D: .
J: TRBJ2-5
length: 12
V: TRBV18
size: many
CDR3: CASSPEPGTQYF
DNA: TGTGCCAGCTCACCGGAACCGGGGACCCAGTACTTC

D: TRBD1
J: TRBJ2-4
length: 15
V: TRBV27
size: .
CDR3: CASSTDRGRLNIQYF
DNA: TGTGCCAGCAGCACAGACAGGGGGCGGTTAAACATTCAGTACTTC

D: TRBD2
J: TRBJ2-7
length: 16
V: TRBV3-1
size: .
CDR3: CASSQGTSGSNHEQYF
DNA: TGTGCCAGCAGCCAGGGGACTAGCGGGAGTAATCACGAGCAGTACTTC

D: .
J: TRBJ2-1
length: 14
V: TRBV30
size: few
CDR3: CAWIGGRSYNEQFF
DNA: TGTGCCTGGATTGGTGGCCGATCCTACAATGAGCAGTTCTTC

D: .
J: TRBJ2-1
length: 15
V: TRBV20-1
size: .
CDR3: CSARGFEGVTNEQFF
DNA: TGCAGTGCTAGAGGATTCGAGGGAGTGACGAATGAGCAGTTCTTC

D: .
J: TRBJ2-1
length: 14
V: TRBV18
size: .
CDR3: CASSPSTSPQFEFF
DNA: TGTGCCAGCTCCCCATCGACAAGCCCTCAATTTGAGTTCTTC

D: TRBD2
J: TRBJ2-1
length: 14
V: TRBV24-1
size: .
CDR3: CATSDPGLAVEQFF
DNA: TGTGCCACCAGTGATCCGGGACTAGCCGTCGAGCAGTTCTTC

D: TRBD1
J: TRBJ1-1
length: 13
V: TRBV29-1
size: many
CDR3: CSVGTVVNTEAFF
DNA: TGCAGCGTCGGGACAGTGGTGAACACTGAAGCTTTCTTT

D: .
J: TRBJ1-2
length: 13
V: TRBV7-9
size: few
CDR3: CASSFGESYGYTF
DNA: TGTGCCAGCAGCTTCGGGGAGAGCTATGGCTACACCTTC

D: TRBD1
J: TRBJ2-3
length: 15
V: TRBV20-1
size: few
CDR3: CSARDRGQGTDTQYF
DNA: TGCAGTGCTAGAGATCGGGGACAGGGCACAGATACGCAGTATTTT

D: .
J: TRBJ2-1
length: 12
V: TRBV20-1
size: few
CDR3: CSDLAVTNEQFF
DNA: TGCAGTGATCTAGCCGTCACCAATGAGCAGTTCTTC

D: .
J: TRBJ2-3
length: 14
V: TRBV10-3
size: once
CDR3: CAISESVSTDTQYF
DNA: TGTGCCATCAGTGAGTCCGTGTCCACAGATACGCAGTATTTT

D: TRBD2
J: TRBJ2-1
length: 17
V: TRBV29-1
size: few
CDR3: CSVVPGLAGGPYNEQFF
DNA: TGCAGCGTCGTCCCGGGACTAGCGGGAGGGCCGTACAATGAGCAGTTCTTC

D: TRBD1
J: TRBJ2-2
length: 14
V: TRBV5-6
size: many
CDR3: CASSLGQSIWELFF
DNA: TGTGCCAGCAGCCTGGGACAGTCGATCTGGGAGCTGTTTTTT

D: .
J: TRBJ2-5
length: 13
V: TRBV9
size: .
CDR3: CAPTPISMEPQYF
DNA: TGTGCCCCGACCCCTATCTCTATGGAGCCCCAGTACTTC

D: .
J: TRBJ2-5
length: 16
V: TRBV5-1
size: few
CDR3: CASSTRDKGSQETQYF
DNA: TGCGCCAGCAGCACCCGGGACAAGGGCTCCCAAGAGACCCAGTACTTC

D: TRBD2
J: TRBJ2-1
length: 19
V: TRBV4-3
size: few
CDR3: CASSQDGAQLAGDLDEQFF
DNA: TGCGCCAGCAGCCAAGATGGGGCCCAACTAGCGGGAGATTTGGATGAGCAGTTCTTC

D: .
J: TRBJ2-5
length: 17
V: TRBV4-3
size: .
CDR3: CASSQDGVGVSGETQYF
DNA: TGCGCCAGCAGCCAAGATGGAGTAGGGGTGTCAGGCGAGACCCAGTACTTC

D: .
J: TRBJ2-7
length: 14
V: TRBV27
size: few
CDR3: CASSLSGAANEQYF
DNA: TGTGCCAGCAGTTTATCGGGGGCGGCTAACGAGCAGTACTTC

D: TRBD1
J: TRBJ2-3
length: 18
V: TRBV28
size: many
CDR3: CASRPPHRGGGSTDTQYF
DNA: TGTGCCAGCAGACCGCCCCACAGGGGCGGCGGAAGCACAGATACGCAGTATTTT

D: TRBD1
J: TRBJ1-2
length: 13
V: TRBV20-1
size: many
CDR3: CSGATGGLYGYTF
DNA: TGCAGTGGCGCGACAGGGGGATTATATGGCTACACCTTC

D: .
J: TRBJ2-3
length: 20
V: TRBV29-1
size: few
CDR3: CSVEIREIRTLTPITDTQYF
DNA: TGCAGCGTTGAAATCCGAGAGATAAGGACTCTAACCCCGATCACAGATACGCAGTATTTT

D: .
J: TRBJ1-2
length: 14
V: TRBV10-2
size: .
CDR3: CASNQDSWEYGYTF
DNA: TGCGCCAGCAACCAGGACAGCTGGGAGTATGGCTACACCTTC

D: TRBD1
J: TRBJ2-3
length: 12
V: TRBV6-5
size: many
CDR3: CASRRGQGTQYF
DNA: TGTGCCAGCAGACGTGGACAGGGGACGCAGTATTTT

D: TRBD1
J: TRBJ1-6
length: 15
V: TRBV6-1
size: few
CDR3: CATIRDRAPNSPLHF
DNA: TGTGCCACCATACGGGACAGGGCACCAAATTCACCCCTCCACTTT

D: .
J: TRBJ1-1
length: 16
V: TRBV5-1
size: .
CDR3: CASSLEGLRDGTEAFF
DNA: TGCGCCAGCAGCTTGGAGGGCCTAAGAGACGGCACTGAAGCTTTCTTT

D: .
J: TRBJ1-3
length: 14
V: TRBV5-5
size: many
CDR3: CASSFGRSGNTIYF
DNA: TGTGCCAGCAGCTTCGGACGCTCTGGAAACACCATATATTTT

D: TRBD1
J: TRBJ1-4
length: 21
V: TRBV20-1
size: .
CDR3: CSARGSRGHDIRISTNEKLFF
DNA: TGCAGTGCTAGGGGGAGCAGGGGGCATGATATTAGGATTTCAACTAATGAAAAACTGTTTTTT

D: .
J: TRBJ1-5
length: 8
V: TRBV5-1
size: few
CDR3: CASSPQHF
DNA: TGCGCCAGCAGCCCCCAGCATTTT

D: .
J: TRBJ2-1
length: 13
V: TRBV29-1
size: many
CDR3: CSVGFPLYNEQFF
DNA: TGCAGCGTTGGATTTCCCCTATACAATGAGCAGTTCTTC

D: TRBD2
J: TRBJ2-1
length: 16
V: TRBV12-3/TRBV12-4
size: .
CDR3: CASSLPGLAGVNEQFF
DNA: TGTGCCAGCAGTCTCCCTGGACTAGCGGGAGTCAATGAGCAGTTCTTC

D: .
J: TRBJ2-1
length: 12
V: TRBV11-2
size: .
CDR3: CASSPSGYEQFF
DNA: TGTGCCAGCAGCCCCAGTGGGTATGAGCAGTTCTTC

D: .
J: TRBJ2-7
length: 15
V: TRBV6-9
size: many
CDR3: CASSCFKGSSYEQYF
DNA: TGTGCCAGCAGTTGTTTCAAGGGAAGCTCCTACGAGCAGTACTTC

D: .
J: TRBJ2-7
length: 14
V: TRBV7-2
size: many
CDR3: CASSSRDRSYEQYF
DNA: TGTGCCAGCAGCTCTCGGGACCGTTCCTACGAGCAGTACTTC

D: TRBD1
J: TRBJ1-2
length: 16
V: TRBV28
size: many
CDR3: CASSPSGTGNPYGYTF
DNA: TGTGCCAGCAGTCCATCAGGGACAGGGAATCCTTATGGCTACACCTTC

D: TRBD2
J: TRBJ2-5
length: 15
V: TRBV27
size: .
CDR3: CASSSYLTSMETQYF
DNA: TGTGCCAGCAGTTCCTATCTGACTAGCATGGAGACCCAGTACTTC

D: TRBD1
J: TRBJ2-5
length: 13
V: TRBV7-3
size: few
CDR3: CASSRTGEGTQYF
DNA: TGTGCCAGCAGTAGGACAGGGGAGGGGACCCAGTACTTC

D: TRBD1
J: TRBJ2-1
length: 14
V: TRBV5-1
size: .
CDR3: CASSLGSGQIEQFF
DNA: TGCGCCAGCAGCTTGGGCTCGGGACAGATTGAGCAGTTCTTC

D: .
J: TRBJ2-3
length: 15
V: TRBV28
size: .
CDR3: CASSSPSGSTDTQYF
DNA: TGTGCCAGCAGTTCCCCCTCCGGAAGCACAGATACGCAGTATTTT

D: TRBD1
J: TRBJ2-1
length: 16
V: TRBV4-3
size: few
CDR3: CASSRSGTGRIDEQFF
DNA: TGCGCCAGCAGCCGGTCCGGGACAGGGAGGATCGATGAGCAGTTCTTC

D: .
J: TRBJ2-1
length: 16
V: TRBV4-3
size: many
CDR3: CASSQDNRPTYNEQFF
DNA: TGCGCCAGCAGCCAAGATAACAGACCAACCTACAATGAGCAGTTCTTC

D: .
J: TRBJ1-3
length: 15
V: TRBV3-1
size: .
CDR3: CASSRYRVSGNTIYF
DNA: TGTGCCAGCAGCCGATACAGAGTCTCTGGAAACACCATATATTTT

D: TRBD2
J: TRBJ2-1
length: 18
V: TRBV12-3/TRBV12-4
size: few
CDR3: CASSLTGLASSSYNEQFF
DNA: TGTGCCAGCAGTTTGACGGGACTAGCCTCGAGCTCCTACAATGAGCAGTTCTTC

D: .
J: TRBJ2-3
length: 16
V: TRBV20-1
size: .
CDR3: CSASPPASEVSDTQYF
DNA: TGCAGTGCTAGCCCCCCGGCTAGCGAGGTGTCAGATACGCAGTATTTT